This is a list of T cell receptor beta chains from one sample in a study of blood T cells in healthy people across ages. TCRdb re-analysed the 5' RACE reads in MiXCR, keeping a single row per CDR3 protein. The data show some 760,000 distinct CDR3 sequences, with 20% to 25% seen just once and under 9.5% held by the top ten. This same sample was also part of a study on T cells of mothers and their children.

Sequencing was performed on blood. The receptor source for this set is a boy aged 10-17 years in good health. Each CDR3 is given with its conserved first and last residue. The D gene is left open where the match is weak. Clone sizes are given selectively: once, few, many, or a class where the clone is expanded.

>few|TRBJ1-1|.|14|TRBV6-2/TRBV6-3
CASSRAQMNTEAFF
TGTGCCAGCAGTCGTGCACAGATGAACACTGAAGCTTTCTTT
>few|TRBJ2-4|.|15|TRBV27
CASSFQVGAKNIQYF
TGTGCCAGCAGTTTCCAGGTTGGGGCCAAAAACATTCAGTACTTC
>few|TRBJ2-4|.|18|TRBV28
CASSLLAGGGSAKNIQYF
TGTGCCAGCAGTTTATTGGCCGGGGGCGGTTCAGCCAAAAACATTCAGTACTTC
>.|TRBJ1-6|.|13|TRBV29-1
CSVEVEGGSPLHF
TGCAGCGTTGAAGTGGAGGGCGGTTCACCCCTCCACTTT
>.|TRBJ2-1|.|17|TRBV20-1
CSARDLLAGFSYNEQFF
TGCAGTGCTAGAGACCTACTGGCGGGTTTCTCCTACAATGAGCAGTTCTTC
>.|TRBJ2-5|.|11|TRBV3-1
CASGSRHYEFF
TGTGCCAGCGGTAGCCGACACTATGAGTTCTTC
>.|TRBJ2-5|.|11|TRBV29-1
CSVGYQETQYF
TGCAGCGTTGGTTATCAAGAGACCCAGTACTTC
>few|TRBJ1-6|.|14|TRBV5-1
CASSPVGSNSPLHF
TGCGCCAGCAGCCCGGTAGGGTCGAATTCACCCCTCCACTTT
>.|TRBJ2-1|TRBD2|16|TRBV10-3
CAISETAGLSYNEQFF
TGTGCCATCAGTGAGACCGCGGGACTATCCTACAATGAGCAGTTCTTC
>.|TRBJ2-7|TRBD1|15|TRBV28
CASSPPGTVRGEQYF
TGTGCCAGCAGTCCCCCTGGGACAGTCAGGGGCGAGCAGTACTTC
>few|TRBJ2-7|.|14|TRBV4-1
CASSQAGGAYEQYF
TGCGCCAGCAGCCAGGCAGGCGGCGCATACGAGCAGTACTTC
>.|TRBJ1-1|.|14|TRBV6-1
CASSEAAVVRGAFF
TGTGCCAGCAGTGAGGCCGCTGTGGTGAGGGGAGCTTTCTTT
>few|TRBJ2-5|TRBD2|16|TRBV7-2
CASSLDWAGVTKTQYF
TGTGCCAGCAGCTTAGATTGGGCGGGAGTGACTAAGACCCAGTACTTC
>.|TRBJ2-1|.|15|TRBV7-9
CASSLVRGPTDEQFF
TGTGCCAGCAGCTTAGTCCGGGGGCCTACGGATGAGCAGTTCTTC
>.|TRBJ2-5|.|13|TRBV12-3/TRBV12-4
CASSTTSVETQYF
TGTGCCAGCAGTACGACCAGCGTGGAGACCCAGTACTTC
>few|TRBJ2-7|.|15|TRBV12-3/TRBV12-4
CASSEDSRLTYEQYF
TGTGCCAGCAGTGAAGACAGCCGCCTCACCTACGAGCAGTACTTC
>few|TRBJ2-7|TRBD1|13|TRBV27
CASSDRGLLEQYF
TGTGCCAGCAGCGACAGGGGCCTTTTGGAGCAGTACTTC
>few|TRBJ2-5|.|11|TRBV7-3
CASSLPRTQYF
TGTGCCAGCAGCCTCCCTCGGACCCAGTACTTC
>.|TRBJ1-3|.|16|TRBV14
CASSQGPSVSGNTIYF
TGTGCCAGCAGCCAAGGACCGAGTGTCTCTGGAAACACCATATATTTT
>.|TRBJ2-3|.|16|TRBV12-3/TRBV12-4
CASSPREGSDTDTQYF
TGTGCCAGCAGTCCGCGTGAGGGTTCAGACACAGATACGCAGTATTTT
>few|TRBJ2-5|.|13|TRBV19
CASSMTRQETQYF
TGTGCCAGTAGTATGACACGCCAAGAGACCCAGTACTTC
>.|TRBJ2-5|TRBD2|12|TRBV20-1
CSAKREGETQYF
TGCAGTGCAAAGCGGGAGGGAGAGACCCAGTACTTC
>.|TRBJ2-1|TRBD2|15|TRBV2
CASSIGRLNPNEQFF
TGTGCCAGCAGTATCGGGAGGCTAAATCCCAATGAGCAGTTCTTC
>few|TRBJ2-3|TRBD2|15|TRBV20-1
CSAFSTSGGTDTQYF
TGCAGTGCCTTTTCTACTAGCGGAGGCACAGATACGCAGTATTTT
>.|TRBJ1-3|.|15|TRBV4-3
CASSQDLAAGNTIYF
TGCGCCAGCAGCCAAGATTTGGCGGCCGGAAACACCATATATTTT
>.|TRBJ1-1|.|16|TRBV12-3/TRBV12-4
CASSPILGSMNTEAFF
TGTGCCAGCAGTCCCATCCTCGGTAGTATGAACACTGAAGCTTTCTTT
>.|TRBJ2-1|TRBD1|15|TRBV4-1
CASSPSGQGWNEQFF
TGCGCCAGCAGCCCGTCCGGACAGGGATGGAATGAGCAGTTCTTC
>few|TRBJ1-5|.|15|TRBV7-9
CASSSRSDSNQPQHF
TGTGCCAGCAGCAGTCGGTCGGATAGCAATCAGCCCCAGCATTTT
>.|TRBJ1-2|.|13|TRBV12-3/TRBV12-4
CASSLARLYGYTF
TGTGCCAGCAGTTTAGCGAGGCTATATGGCTACACCTTC